This entry lists 19 T cell receptor beta chains sequenced from one sample in a study of graft-versus-host responses after intestinal transplantation. Clones were sequenced by immunoSEQ multiplex PCR, and TCRdb holds only the in-frame ones, with some missing. Of some 40,000 clones listed, approximately 93% are singletons. The source was PBMCs, collected around 720 days after intestinal transplantation. Receptor source: a human patient who received an intestinal transplant, so some T cells may come from the graft donor.

The V call is TRBV10-3, the J call TRBJ1-6, with D maybe TRBD1 (6 bases). V gave up 6 bases and J gave up 6 bases, with 12 bases separating them. In germline, CDR1 is ENHRY, CDR2 SYGVKD. There are 14 residues in the CDR3. The CDR3 is CAIRKGEGNSPLHF. Written as DNA, the CDR3 is TGTGCCATCAGGAAGGGGGAAGGTAATTCACCCCTCCACTTT.

This sequence joins TRBV9 and TRBJ1-6; D is unclear. V dropped 0 bases and J dropped 16 bases, with 11 bases sitting between them. The CDR3 has 12 amino acids. Germline V lookup: CDR1 SGDLS, CDR2 YYNGEE. The CDR3 here is CASSVEGAVLHF. The DNA of the CDR3 is TGTGCCAGCAGCGTAGAGGGTGCTGTTCTCCACTTT.

The CDR3 here is CASSPRARGSLTDTQYF. CDR3 in DNA: TGTGCCAGCTCACCCAGGGCAAGAGGTTCCCTCACAGATACGCAGTATTTT. The chain combines TRBV18 with TRBJ2-3; TRBD1 is a possible D gene (5 bases). Per the germline V gene, CDR1 is KGHSH and CDR2 is LQKENI. Deletions cut 3 bases from V and 2 bases from J, with 18 bases between. The CDR3 totals 17 residues.

The J gene is TRBJ2-3, the V gene TRBV30; D gene uncertain. The V end was cut by 2 bases, the J end by 6 bases, with 9 bases between. The CDR3 extends over 12 amino acids. Germline V gene data show CDR1 as GTSNPN and CDR2 as SVGIG (reference sequence). The CDR3 DNA is TGTGCCTGGAGTCAGGATCTTGATACGCAGTATTTT. Its translation is CAWSQDLDTQYF.

This clone was detected once. V is TRBV7-9 and J is TRBJ1-6; 7 positions agree with TRBD1. This CDR3 contains 15 residues. The V and J ends lost 0 bases and 10 bases, in that order; junction bases with no gene match: 6. Germline V lookup: CDR1 SEHNR, CDR2 FQNEAQ (reference sequence). The CDR3 reads CASSLAETGLSPLHF. The CDR3 coding sequence is TGTGCCAGCAGCTTAGCCGAGACAGGGCTCTCACCCCTCCACTTT. Variable domain in full (rest from reference TRBV7-9 and TRBJ1-6): DTGVSQNPRHKITKRGQNVTFRCDPISEHNRLYWYRQTLGQGPEFLTYFQNEAQLEKSRLLSDRFSAERPKGSFSTLEIQRTEQGDSAMYLCASSLAETGLSPLHFGNGTRLTVT.

The rearrangement joins TRBV5-4 to TRBJ2-7; possibly TRBD1 for D (6 bases). Per germline, CDR1 SGHNT and CDR2 YYREEE (reference sequence). The CDR3 spans 14 residues. V was pared by 1 base and J by 5 bases, with 13 bases between. The CDR3 bases are TGTGCCAGCAGCTTGCCGAACAGGGTTAACGAGCAGTACTTC. Its translation is CASSLPNRVNEQYF.

The rearrangement uses TRBV11-2 and TRBJ2-3; TRBD2 agrees at 15 bases. The CDR3 sequence is 17 residues long. CDR1 and CDR2 from the germline V gene are SGHAT and FQNNGV. V trimming: 2 bases; J trimming: 2 bases; junction bases outside the gene matches: 2. CDR3 coding DNA: TGTGCCAGCAGCTTATGGACTAGCGGGGGGGCCACAGATACGCAGTATTTT. The encoded protein is CASSLWTSGGATDTQYF. The whole variable domain, filled in from reference TRBV11-2 and TRBJ2-3, reads EAGVAQSPRYKIIEKRQSVAFWCNPISGHATLYWYQQILGQGPKLLIQFQNNGVVDDSQLPKDRFSAERLKGVDSTLKIQPAKLEDSAVYLCASSLWTSGGATDTQYFGPGTRLTVL.

The CDR3 sequence is CASSLEAYNEQFF. As DNA, the CDR3 is TGTGCCAGCAGCTTAGAAGCCTACAATGAGCAGTTCTTC. The chain combines TRBV11-3 with TRBJ2-1, with unresolved D. With 0 bases removed from V and 2 bases from J, the gap between germline ends came to 2 bases. The CDR3 spans 13 residues. Germline V CDR1 and CDR2: SGHNT, YENEEA.

The chain employs TRBV10-1 and TRBJ2-5; maybe TRBD2 (6 bases). V was clipped by 4 bases and J by 5 bases, with 11 bases between them. CDR3 length: 13 residues. Germline CDR1 WNHNN, CDR2 SYGVQD (reference sequence). CDR3 coding DNA: TGCGCCAGCAGTGTGGGGGGTCGGGAGACCCAGTACTTC. Amino acid sequence: CASSVGGRETQYF.

This clone was recorded a few times. The chain couples TRBV6-1 to TRBJ2-7, with D perhaps matching TRBD1 or TRBD2 (5 bases each). The germline V gene has CDR1 MNHNS and CDR2 SASEGT. Deletions cut 2 bases from V and 2 bases from J, with 13 bases between. The CDR3 sequence is 15 residues long. The chain's CDR3 is CASSETRGPPYEQYF. The CDR3, as DNA: TGTGCCAGCAGTGAAACTCGGGGACCCCCCTACGAGCAGTACTTC.

The rearrangement joins TRBV7-6 to TRBJ2-1; D possibly uses TRBD1 or TRBD2 (5 bases each). Germline assignment: CDR1 SGHVS and CDR2 FNYEAQ. The CDR3 spans 13 residues. V was clipped by 5 bases and J by 4 bases, with 9 bases between them. The CDR3 bases are TGTGCCAGCAGCCCAGGGACGTACAATGAGCAGTTCTTC. Its protein is CASSPGTYNEQFF.

The J gene is TRBJ2-4, the V gene TRBV28; a possible D gene is TRBD2 (6 bases). This CDR3 region has 13 residues. CDR1 and CDR2 from the germline V gene are MDHEN and SYDVKM. The V gene lost 4 bases and the J gene lost 11 bases, with 15 bases spanning the gap. CDR3 sequence reads: CASSSTGLSVQYF. In nucleotides, the CDR3 is TGTGCCAGCAGTTCTACGGGACTCTCGGTTCAGTACTTC.

J is TRBJ1-2 and V is TRBV10-2; D perhaps matches TRBD1 (5 bases). Germline V gene lookup returns CDR1 WSHSY and CDR2 SAAADI. This CDR3 is built from 15 residues. V was trimmed by 0 bases and J by 3 bases, leaving 11 bases between them. CDR3 coding DNA: TGCGCCAGCAGTGAGTCGGGGCGTTTCCACTATGGCTACACCTTC. It yields the protein CASSESGRFHYGYTF.

The chain recombines TRBV6-1 with TRBJ2-5, with 12 bases aligning to TRBD2. Germline CDR1 and CDR2: MNHNS and SASEGT. J gave up 4 bases and V 2 bases, and 2 bases lay outside the gene matches. The CDR3 has 15 residues. In nucleotides, the CDR3 is TGTGCCAGCAGTGAACTAGCGGGGGGGCCAGAGACCCAGTACTTC. Translated, it gives CASSELAGGPETQYF.

This chain joins TRBV12-5 and TRBJ2-5, with 9 positions matching TRBD2. Germline CDR1 reads LGHNT; CDR2 reads FRNRAP. CDR3 length: 15 residues. With V trimmed by 2 bases and J by 3 bases, 4 bases remained unmatched. The CDR3 sequence is CASGLRREGEETQYF. The CDR3 DNA sequence: TGTGCTAGTGGTTTGAGGCGGGAGGGAGAAGAGACCCAGTACTTC.

This clone is a singleton in its sample. The gene calls are TRBV30 and TRBJ1-5, with D maybe TRBD1 (5 bases). CDR1 is GTSNPN, CDR2 SVGIG, per germline (reference sequence). The CDR3 is made up of 15 amino acids. V lost 2 bases and J 7 bases, leaving 18 bases between the germline ends. CDR3 region: CAWSSQHGGNQPQHF. CDR3 DNA: TGTGCCTGGAGTTCACAACACGGGGGGAACCAGCCCCAGCATTTT.

CDR3 in DNA: TGTGCCAGCAGCCCACTCGGGACAGGGATCTCCTACGAGCAGTACTTC. The encoded protein is CASSPLGTGISYEQYF. The chain links TRBV14 to TRBJ2-7, with 9 nucleotides matching TRBD1. V lost 4 bases to trimming and J lost 0 bases; unmatched junction nucleotides: 7. This CDR3 contains 16 residues. In germline, CDR1 is SGHDN, CDR2 FVKESK.

The V gene is TRBV5-5, the J gene TRBJ1-6; D gene uncertain. The CDR3 totals 14 residues. Looked up from germline, CDR1 is SGHKS and CDR2 is YYEKEE (reference sequence). Deletions cut 5 bases from V and 10 bases from J, with 16 bases between. The CDR3 DNA reads as TGTGCCAGCAGGGAGACAAGCCTGGGGTCACCCCTCCACTTT. Translated: CASRETSLGSPLHF.

The chain uses TRBV27 and TRBJ2-1; maybe TRBD1 (6 bases). V was shortened by 5 bases and J by 10 bases, with 18 bases between the two germline ends. The V gene's germline CDR1 is MNHEY and CDR2 SMNVEV (reference sequence). CDR3 length: 14 residues. Here the CDR3 reads CASSARVQGFEQFF. The CDR3 DNA follows: TGTGCCAGCAGTGCCAGGGTGCAGGGGTTCGAGCAGTTCTTC.